The rows below give T cell receptor beta chains drawn from one sample of a study of blood T cell repertoires in COVID-19. Profiled with immunoSEQ multiplex PCR; TCRdb holds only in-frame clones, not every one. The data contain fewer than 250,000 clones, 70% to 90% of them singletons. The sample was PBMCs or T cells enriched from blood (not recorded which). The receptors originated from a man under 40 who had recovered from COVID-19. Both conserved end residues are part of each CDR3. D genes are given only for firm matches. Part of the rows lack a size; the others show once, few, many or a class for expanded clones.

cdr3_aa: CASSVAPDNEQFF; cdr3_nt: TGTGCCAGCAGCGTAGCTCCAGACAATGAGCAGTTCTTC; j_call: TRBJ2-1; clone_size: -; d_call: -; v_call: TRBV9
cdr3_aa: CASSEEGGVNQPQHF; cdr3_nt: TGTGCCAGCAGTGAAGAAGGAGGGGTCAATCAGCCCCAGCATTTT; j_call: TRBJ1-5; clone_size: -; d_call: -; v_call: TRBV2
cdr3_aa: CASSVETGKSAEAFF; cdr3_nt: TGTGCCAGCAGCGTCGAGACAGGGAAGAGTGCTGAAGCTTTCTTT; j_call: TRBJ1-1; clone_size: -; d_call: TRBD1; v_call: TRBV9
cdr3_aa: CASSFQGPPWNSPLHF; cdr3_nt: TGTGCCAGCAGCTTCCAGGGTCCCCCTTGGAATTCACCCCTCCACTTT; j_call: TRBJ1-6; clone_size: -; d_call: -; v_call: TRBV11-3
cdr3_aa: CASSMTGSSPEQYF; cdr3_nt: TGTGCCAGCTCAATGACGGGGAGCTCCCCCGAGCAGTACTTC; j_call: TRBJ2-7; clone_size: -; d_call: -; v_call: TRBV18
cdr3_aa: CASSAWAGAPYNEQFF; cdr3_nt: TGTGCCAGCAGTGCCTGGGCGGGAGCCCCCTACAATGAGCAGTTCTTC; j_call: TRBJ2-1; clone_size: -; d_call: TRBD2; v_call: TRBV7-9
cdr3_aa: CASSPRGNMNTEAFF; cdr3_nt: TGTGCCAGCAGCCCCAGGGGCAACATGAACACTGAAGCTTTCTTT; j_call: TRBJ1-1; clone_size: -; d_call: -; v_call: TRBV28
cdr3_aa: CAISITSGSHNEQFF; cdr3_nt: TGTGCCATCAGTATTACTAGCGGGAGTCACAATGAGCAGTTCTTC; j_call: TRBJ2-1; clone_size: -; d_call: TRBD2; v_call: TRBV10-3
cdr3_aa: CASRPRPGGGIYNEQFF; cdr3_nt: TGTGCCAGCAGGCCCCGGCCGGGGGGAGGGATCTACAATGAGCAGTTCTTC; j_call: TRBJ2-1; clone_size: -; d_call: TRBD2; v_call: TRBV27
cdr3_aa: CASRPAVVIARQLYSNQPQHF; cdr3_nt: TGTGCAAGTCGCCCCGCCGTGGTGATCGCGAGGCAGCTATATAGCAATCAGCCCCAGCATTTT; j_call: TRBJ1-5; clone_size: -; d_call: -; v_call: TRBV12-2
cdr3_aa: CASSSRQGGYTF; cdr3_nt: TGTGCCAGCAGTTCACGACAGGGAGGCTACACCTTC; j_call: TRBJ1-2; clone_size: -; d_call: TRBD1; v_call: TRBV27
cdr3_aa: CASSFWTSVAYNEQFF; cdr3_nt: TGCGCCAGCAGCTTTTGGACTAGCGTTGCCTACAATGAGCAGTTCTTC; j_call: TRBJ2-1; clone_size: -; d_call: TRBD2; v_call: TRBV5-1
cdr3_aa: CASSEYLAGGIGETQYF; cdr3_nt: TGTGCCAGCAGTGAATACCTAGCGGGGGGAATAGGCGAGACCCAGTACTTC; j_call: TRBJ2-5; clone_size: -; d_call: TRBD2; v_call: TRBV6-1
cdr3_aa: CASSQSDRGRGLAGYNEQFF; cdr3_nt: TGCGCCAGCAGTCAATCAGACAGGGGGCGCGGACTAGCGGGCTACAATGAGCAGTTCTTC; j_call: TRBJ2-1; clone_size: -; d_call: -; v_call: TRBV23-1
cdr3_aa: CASRRQGGNNEQFF; cdr3_nt: TGTGCCAGCAGGAGACAGGGCGGGAACAATGAGCAGTTCTTC; j_call: TRBJ2-1; clone_size: once; d_call: -; v_call: TRBV5-6
cdr3_aa: CASVEGGSYNEQFF; cdr3_nt: TGTGCCAGCGTCGAAGGGGGCTCCTACAATGAGCAGTTCTTC; j_call: TRBJ2-1; clone_size: -; d_call: -; v_call: TRBV28
cdr3_aa: CASYPRTGLTDTQYF; cdr3_nt: TGTGCCAGCTACCCAAGGACAGGGCTGACAGATACGCAGTATTTT; j_call: TRBJ2-3; clone_size: -; d_call: TRBD1; v_call: TRBV18
cdr3_aa: CASSTTDTQYF; cdr3_nt: TGTGCCAGCTCAACAACAGATACGCAGTATTTT; j_call: TRBJ2-3; clone_size: -; d_call: -; v_call: TRBV18
cdr3_aa: CASSYDLGARYEQYF; cdr3_nt: TGTGCCAGCAGCTACGATCTGGGGGCGCGGTACGAGCAGTACTTC; j_call: TRBJ2-7; clone_size: -; d_call: -; v_call: TRBV7-2
cdr3_aa: CASSTRAGINTGELFF; cdr3_nt: TGTGCCAGCAGCACCCGAGCGGGGATTAACACCGGGGAGCTGTTTTTT; j_call: TRBJ2-2; clone_size: -; d_call: TRBD2; v_call: TRBV3-1/TRBV3-2
cdr3_aa: CASSTREGTEAFF; cdr3_nt: TGTGCCAGTAGTACCAGGGAAGGCACTGAAGCTTTCTTT; j_call: TRBJ1-1; clone_size: -; d_call: -; v_call: TRBV19
cdr3_aa: CASSSNTGMGSYEQYF; cdr3_nt: TGTGCCAGCAGCTCCAATACAGGCATGGGATCCTACGAGCAGTACTTC; j_call: TRBJ2-7; clone_size: -; d_call: -; v_call: TRBV11-2
cdr3_aa: CASSLFLGGTFSNEQFF; cdr3_nt: TGTGCCAGCAGCTTATTTCTCGGTGGGACATTTTCCAATGAGCAGTTCTTC; j_call: TRBJ2-1; clone_size: -; d_call: -; v_call: TRBV7-9
cdr3_aa: CASSEATGYEEKLFF; cdr3_nt: TGTGCCAGCAGTGAAGCGACAGGGTATGAGGAAAAACTGTTTTTT; j_call: TRBJ1-4; clone_size: -; d_call: TRBD1; v_call: TRBV2
cdr3_aa: CASSQGSQGGSPLHF; cdr3_nt: TGCGCCAGCAGCCAAGGCAGTCAGGGAGGATCACCCCTCCACTTT; j_call: TRBJ1-6; clone_size: -; d_call: -; v_call: TRBV4-1
cdr3_aa: CASSQLSQPQHF; cdr3_nt: TGTGCCAGCAGCCAATTGAGTCAGCCCCAGCATTTT; j_call: TRBJ1-5; clone_size: -; d_call: -; v_call: TRBV14
cdr3_aa: CASSLYRDRGAAFF; cdr3_nt: TGTGCCAGCAGTTTATACCGGGACAGGGGCGCAGCTTTCTTT; j_call: TRBJ1-1; clone_size: -; d_call: TRBD1; v_call: TRBV27
cdr3_aa: CASSLVSSRSAEQYF; cdr3_nt: TGTGCCAGCAGCTTAGTGTCGTCTAGGAGCGCAGAGCAGTACTTC; j_call: TRBJ2-7; clone_size: -; d_call: -; v_call: TRBV7-9
cdr3_aa: CASSPEDRVYEQYF; cdr3_nt: TGTGCCAGCTCACCCGAGGACAGGGTCTACGAGCAGTACTTC; j_call: TRBJ2-7; clone_size: -; d_call: TRBD1; v_call: TRBV18
cdr3_aa: CASSPTGVRGNTIYF; cdr3_nt: TGCGCCAGCAGCCCGACAGGGGTGAGGGGAAACACCATATATTTT; j_call: TRBJ1-3; clone_size: once; d_call: TRBD1; v_call: TRBV5-1
cdr3_aa: CATGLSSGNTIYF; cdr3_nt: TGTGCCACCGGACTTTCCTCTGGAAACACCATATATTTT; j_call: TRBJ1-3; clone_size: -; d_call: -; v_call: TRBV28
cdr3_aa: CASSAPGEEQFF; cdr3_nt: TGCGCCAGCAGCGCCCCGGGGGAGGAGCAGTTCTTC; j_call: TRBJ2-1; clone_size: many; d_call: -; v_call: TRBV5-1
cdr3_aa: CASSLHRSYEQYF; cdr3_nt: TGTGCCAGCAGCTTACACAGATCCTACGAGCAGTACTTC; j_call: TRBJ2-7; clone_size: -; d_call: -; v_call: TRBV11-1
cdr3_aa: CASSVRGQGETQYF; cdr3_nt: TGTGCCAGTAGTGTGAGAGGACAGGGGGAGACCCAGTACTTC; j_call: TRBJ2-5; clone_size: -; d_call: TRBD1; v_call: TRBV19
cdr3_aa: CASSARTVQNSPLHF; cdr3_nt: TGTGCCAGCAGTGCCCGGACAGTTCAAAATTCACCCCTCCACTTT; j_call: TRBJ1-6; clone_size: -; d_call: -; v_call: TRBV2
cdr3_aa: CASSPGEGEGNQPQHF; cdr3_nt: TGTGCCAGCAGCCCGGGGGAGGGGGAGGGCAATCAGCCCCAGCATTTT; j_call: TRBJ1-5; clone_size: -; d_call: -; v_call: TRBV7-2
cdr3_aa: CASSSWRTRDNEQFF; cdr3_nt: TGTGCCAGCAGCTCCTGGAGGACTAGGGACAATGAGCAGTTCTTC; j_call: TRBJ2-1; clone_size: -; d_call: TRBD2; v_call: TRBV11-2
cdr3_aa: CASSPPSVRGVNTEAFF; cdr3_nt: TGTGCCAGCTCACCACCCTCAGTCAGGGGTGTGAACACTGAAGCTTTCTTT; j_call: TRBJ1-1; clone_size: -; d_call: -; v_call: TRBV18
cdr3_aa: CASSMRTGTGELFF; cdr3_nt: TGTGCCAGTAGTATGAGGACAGGGACCGGGGAGCTGTTTTTT; j_call: TRBJ2-2; clone_size: -; d_call: TRBD1; v_call: TRBV19
cdr3_aa: CASIQQEGVPGELFF; cdr3_nt: TGTGCCAGTATCCAGCAAGAGGGGGTGCCCGGGGAGCTGTTTTTT; j_call: TRBJ2-2; clone_size: few; d_call: -; v_call: TRBV19
cdr3_aa: CASSQASGGVNNEQFF; cdr3_nt: TGCGCCAGCAGCCAGGCTAGCGGGGGGGTAAACAATGAGCAGTTCTTC; j_call: TRBJ2-1; clone_size: -; d_call: TRBD2; v_call: TRBV4-1